This record concerns one T cell receptor beta chain sequence. This clonotype was detected only a few times. Which antigen it targets is not known. No much larger clone is present one base from it, and per-base qualities are unavailable. The CDR3 goes from the cysteine to the phenylalanine over 17 residues. Kept here is only the CDR3 DNA, which spans 51 bases and is read in frame from base 1. According to the germline V gene (reference sequence), CDR1 reads LGHDT and CDR2 reads YNNKEL. The trim is 5 bases for V and 0 bases for J, with a gap of 20 bases between the germline ends. PBMCs were isolated by Ficoll-Paque density gradient centrifugation. The sequencer was an Illumina NovaSeq 6000. TCRalpha and TCRbeta cDNA libraries were constructed by 5'RACE with constant-segment primers, with sample barcodes and unique molecular identifiers being introduced. Trizol reagent was used to extract RNA from every sample. Amplification of the libraries took two PCR steps, and the second step added a second sample barcode plus Illumina TruSeq adapters. Libraries were sequenced on an Illumina NovaSeq with 2 x 150 bp paired-end reads. The authors' analysis ran thus. The reads were demultiplexed and collapsed into UMI-guided consensus sequences using migec v1.2.7. Using mixcr v2.1.11, the UMI consensuses were aligned to TRA and TRB V and J templates and assembled into clonotypes. A clonotype was counted as expanded or contracted only when both edgeR and NoisET called the clonotype significant, with the noise models trained on biological replicates. For edgeR calls, the cutoffs were a false discovery rate-adjusted p below 0.01 and a log2 fold-change threshold of 1. As an exploratory analysis of dynamics, max-normalized trajectories of the 1000 most abundant clonotypes were examined by PCA with hierarchical clustering. Separately sequenced CD4+ and CD8+ repertoires were used to assign a CD4 or CD8 phenotype to each responding clone. TCRdb reran the public reads through fastp at Q25 and MiXCR, keeping productive beta chains. Identical CDR3 protein sequences are pooled into one entry, listed with their most common genes and DNA. The V and J calls come from TCRdb's annotation, not from the publication. This sample comprises tens of thousands of distinct CDR3 sequences, around 13% of them detected only once. The ten largest clones represent about 31% of the sample.

This entry belongs to a study of T-cell memory formation after mild COVID-19 (dated by TCRdb to the early 2020s). Regarding the complete study: TCR sequence clusters from the two donors were largely donor specific. In a couple of donors, T-cell clones that expanded and contracted after mild COVID-19 were tracked by sequencing TCRalpha and TCRbeta repertoires over time. The cohort was made up of two young adult volunteers, one female and one male, who were previously healthy.

Summary of the overall study and its limitations: SARS-CoV-2 specificity of the second-wave clones peaking on day 37 was not confirmed. Contracting CD4+ clones were found mainly in CM and EM memory subsets, while CD8+ clones were enriched in EMRA. From day 15 to 85, contracting clones showed balanced CD4/CD8 phenotypes, whereas a second wave of clones that expanded from day 15 to 37 leaned towards CD4+. Some responding clones were detected in pre-infection memory, suggesting pre-existing cross-reactive memory T cells joined the SARS-CoV-2 response. Only a couple of mild cases were covered by the study, and larger cohorts that include severe cases with pre-infection samples were considered necessary.

The V and J genes are TRBV3-1 and TRBJ2-7; the D gene remains uncertain. The sample was PBMCs or a T cell subset sorted from them (not recorded which). The origin of this receptor is an adult woman who had mild COVID-19 (a few samples of this study predate the infection). The sample titles of this study are shuffled in the database, so cell type and time point are left out; the donor was told from shared clones. The DNA sequence is as follows: TGTGCCAGCAGCGCCAGCTCGTTTCGCGATAACTCCTACGAGCAGTACTTC. Its coded protein is CASSASSFRDNSYEQYF.